The 4 T cell receptor beta chains listed next were all sequenced from one sample in a study of identical twins (dated by TCRdb to the mid-2010s). Library generation was performed with 5' RACE. Sequencer: Illumina HiSeq 2000. In-frame beta chains were kept once TCRdb had trimmed the public reads at Q25 with fastp and called clones with MiXCR. Each CDR3 protein gets just one entry, which takes the most common genes and DNA from the rows behind it. The sample table holds about 100,000 distinct CDR3 sequences, of which under 6.5% were seen once. Approximately 12% of the sample lies in the top ten. The sample consisted of memory T cells sorted from blood. Interpreted using the paper, the cell subset or site label stands for: CD45RO+ enriched T cells. The receptors derive from a woman aged 45 to 65 in good health.

This clonotype was seen a few times. The chain carries TRBV12-3 or TRBV12-4 and TRBJ2-7, with D possibly being TRBD2 (6 bases). Trimming took 2 bases from V and 7 from J, leaving 15 bases between them. CDR3 length: 14 amino acids. The CDR3 loop is CASSLSFRAGEQYV. CDR3 in DNA: TGTGCCAGCAGTTTATCGTTCAGGGCGGGGGAGCAGTACGTC.

V and J are TRBV24-1 and TRBJ1-2; 9 nucleotides line up with TRBD1. In germline, CDR1 is KGHDR, CDR2 SFDVKD. The CDR3 loop spans 14 amino acids. The V segment lost 5 bases and the J segment 4 bases; nucleotides outside the gene matches: 4. The CDR3 bases are TGTGCCACCAGTGGCGGACAGGGGCCCTATGGCTACACCTTC. Protein product: CATSGGQGPYGYTF.

This clonotype was counted ten times or more. The chain employs TRBV5-6 and TRBJ2-2; tentative D call: TRBD1 (6 bases). The CDR3 is 14 residues long. V was pared by 4 bases and J by 6 bases, with 13 bases between. Per the germline V gene, CDR1 is SGHDT and CDR2 is YYEEEE. The CDR3 loop is CASSRDTYSGELFF. The CDR3 DNA follows: TGTGCCAGCAGCCGGGACACCTACTCCGGGGAGCTGTTTTTT.

This clonotype was observed a handful of times. The V call is TRBV11-2, the J call TRBJ1-4; D gene uncertain. Between the trimmed V and J ends, which lost 1 base and 0 bases, there was a span of 12 bases. CDR1 is SGHAT, CDR2 FQNNGV, per germline. This CDR3 has 17 amino acids. Here the CDR3 DNA reads TGTGCCAGCAGCTTAGTCGGAGGGTTTGCAACTAATGAAAAACTGTTTTTT. It translates to CASSLVGGFATNEKLFF.